The next 18 T cell receptor beta chains were all read from a single sample in a study of blood T cell repertoires in COVID-19. TCRdb keeps only in-frame clones here, not all; method: immunoSEQ multiplex PCR. The data contain a few hundred thousand clones, around 90% of them singletons. Sequences were obtained from PBMCs or T cells enriched from blood (not recorded which). These receptors were obtained from a man in his thirties or forties who had been exposed to COVID-19.

This chain uses TRBV4-3 with TRBJ2-3; D is perhaps TRBD1 (6 bases). Germline CDR1 reads LGHNA; CDR2 reads YSLEER. The V gene lost 4 bases and the J gene lost 2 bases, with 16 bases spanning the gap. This CDR3 has 16 residues. CDR3 amino acids: CASSRTERGFTDTQYF. CDR3 nucleotides: TGCGCCAGCAGCCGCACAGAAAGGGGGTTCACAGATACGCAGTATTTT.

The rearrangement joins TRBV2 to TRBJ1-3; the D gene is possibly TRBD1 (5 bases). The germline V gene has CDR1 SNHLY and CDR2 FYNNEI. The V gene lost 4 bases and the J gene lost 4 bases, with 17 bases spanning the gap. The CDR3 runs 16 residues. The CDR3 protein is CASSAFQGWRGNTIYF. The CDR3 nucleotides are TGTGCCAGCAGTGCGTTCCAGGGATGGCGCGGAAACACCATATATTTT.

The chain joins TRBV5-4 to TRBJ2-3; 9 positions match TRBD2. V lost 4 bases, J lost 0 bases, and 3 bases stayed unmatched. This CDR3 has 15 residues. The V gene's germline CDR1 is SGHNT and CDR2 YYREEE (reference sequence). CDR3: CASSPGTSSTDTQYF. DNA for the CDR3: TGTGCCAGCAGCCCCGGGACTAGCAGCACAGATACGCAGTATTTT.

The V gene is TRBV5-1, the J gene TRBJ2-1, with 8 bases lining up with TRBD1. V lost 5 bases to trimming and J lost 6 bases; unmatched junction nucleotides: 10. CDR1 and CDR2 (germline): SGHRS, YFSETQ. This CDR3 spans 15 amino acids. CDR3 in amino acids: CASSLGQGGSNEQFF. The CDR3 DNA reads as TGCGCCAGCAGTCTTGGACAGGGAGGTTCCAATGAGCAGTTCTTC.

This chain uses TRBV18 with TRBJ1-2, with D possibly being TRBD1 (6 bases). CDR3 length: 13 residues. The germline V and J ends were trimmed by 6 bases and 8 bases, with 16 bases remaining between them. Germline V CDR1 and CDR2: KGHSH, LQKENI. Written as DNA, the CDR3 is TGTGCCAGCTCTTTCGAGGGGGAAAGGGGCTACACCTTC. Residues: CASSFEGERGYTF.

This chain connects TRBV27 to TRBJ2-7, with 11 bases that match TRBD1. The germline CDR1 and CDR2 sequences are MNHEY and SMNVEV (reference sequence). After removal of 4 bases from V and 2 bases from J, the junction contained 1 base not matched to a gene. This CDR3 is 14 amino acids long. The CDR3 is CASSWTGGPYEQYF. In DNA form, the CDR3 reads TGTGCCAGCAGTTGGACAGGGGGCCCCTACGAGCAGTACTTC.

The chain uses TRBV11-2 and TRBJ1-2; TRBD1 is a possible D gene (6 bases). From germline, CDR1 is SGHAT and CDR2 FQNNGV. Trimming pared 2 bases from V and 0 bases from J, leaving 16 bases between. The CDR3 totals 17 residues. CDR3 sequence: CASSLQPGARANYGYTF. The CDR3 coding sequence is TGTGCCAGCAGCTTACAGCCAGGGGCCCGTGCTAACTATGGCTACACCTTC.

The chain employs TRBV19 and TRBJ1-1; weak D call: TRBD1 (5 bases). The CDR3 length is 10 residues. V was shortened by 8 bases and J by 7 bases, with 8 bases between the two germline ends. Germline loops: CDR1 LNHDA, CDR2 SQIVND (reference sequence). The CDR3 protein is CASLGGEAFF. For the CDR3, the DNA is TGTGCCAGTTTGGGGGGTGAAGCTTTCTTT.

The chain joins TRBV6-2 or TRBV6-3 to TRBJ2-7, with 7 positions matching TRBD1. Germline V gives CDR1 MNHEY, CDR2 SVGEGT. This CDR3 has 15 amino acids. V lost 0 bases, J lost 5 bases, and 7 bases stayed unmatched. Here the CDR3 DNA reads TGTGCCAGCAGTTACTCAGGGACAGCCCCCGACGAGCAGTACTTC. Its protein is CASSYSGTAPDEQYF.

The rearrangement uses TRBV5-1 and TRBJ1-5; D not resolved. The CDR3 has 15 amino acids. The germline gives CDR1 SGHRS, CDR2 YFSETQ. The germline V and J ends were trimmed by 2 bases and 2 bases, with 11 bases remaining between them. The CDR3 DNA follows: TGCGCCAGCAGCTTCTTAGGAGGTGGCAATCAGCCCCAGCATTTT. This codes for CASSFLGGGNQPQHF.

The rearrangement uses TRBV7-6 and TRBJ2-5, with 11 bases fitting TRBD2. Germline CDR1 is SGHVS and CDR2 is FNYEAQ. The J segment lost 5 bases and the V segment lost 4 bases, leaving 9 bases of the junction unmatched. This CDR3 has 16 amino acids. The CDR3 loop is CASSYQTSGVAETQYF. The CDR3 DNA sequence: TGTGCCAGCAGCTACCAGACTAGCGGGGTGGCGGAGACCCAGTACTTC.

This rearrangement joins TRBV5-1 to TRBJ2-2; 11 nucleotides line up with TRBD1. The V gene's germline CDR1 is SGHRS and CDR2 YFSETQ. CDR3 length: 15 residues. V shed 4 bases, J shed 6 bases, and the junction held 5 bases outside the gene matches. The CDR3 spells CASSPGQGASGELFF. CDR3 in DNA: TGCGCCAGCAGCCCCGGACAGGGGGCGTCCGGGGAGCTGTTTTTT.

This clone was observed once. The chain recombines TRBV11-2 with TRBJ1-6; unclear D gene. Germline V lookup: CDR1 SGHAT, CDR2 FQNNGV. This CDR3 has 14 amino acids. The V gene lost 3 bases and the J gene lost 8 bases, with 11 bases spanning the gap. CDR3 DNA sequence: TGTGCCAGCAGCTTGGGCCATCAGGATTCACCCCTCCACTTT. Residues: CASSLGHQDSPLHF. Drawing the rest from reference TRBV11-2 and TRBJ1-6, the complete variable domain is EAGVAQSPRYKIIEKRQSVAFWCNPISGHATLYWYQQILGQGPKLLIQFQNNGVVDDSQLPKDRFSAERLKGVDSTLKIQPAKLEDSAVYLCASSLGHQDSPLHFGNGTRLTVT.

The genes are TRBV2 and TRBJ1-2; D is perhaps TRBD1 (6 bases). Trimming removed 5 bases at V and 4 bases at J, with 23 bases between. The CDR3 is 17 amino acids. Germline CDR1 is SNHLY and CDR2 is FYNNEI. This CDR3 reads CASSYIARPGVPYGYTF. For the CDR3, the DNA is TGTGCCAGCAGTTATATAGCACGCCCAGGGGTTCCCTATGGCTACACCTTC.

The J gene is TRBJ2-7, the V gene TRBV6-6; 7 bases fit TRBD1. The CDR3 covers 15 residues. V shed 6 bases, J shed 3 bases, and the junction held 11 bases outside the gene matches. Germline CDR1 and CDR2: MNHNY and SVGAGI (reference sequence). The CDR3 reads CASSPDRALFYEQYF. As DNA, the CDR3 is TGTGCCAGCAGCCCTGACAGGGCCCTTTTCTACGAGCAGTACTTC.

The chain links TRBV5-8 to TRBJ1-1; possible D gene TRBD1, 5 bases. CDR3 size: 14 residues. The germline gives CDR1 SGHTS, CDR2 YDEGEE. Trimming stripped 0 bases from V and 3 bases from J, with 9 bases between. CDR3: CASSLDRIDTEAFF. For the CDR3, the DNA is TGTGCCAGCAGCTTGGACAGGATTGACACTGAAGCTTTCTTT.

The V and J genes are TRBV5-4 and TRBJ2-7; TRBD1 aligns across 8 bases. The CDR3 totals 16 residues. Trimming at V came to 4 bases and at J to 2 bases, leaving 11 bases not matched to a gene. Germline V gene sequence: CDR1 SGHNT, CDR2 YYREEE (reference sequence). CDR3 residues: CASSAPGTGVPYEQYF. In nucleotides, the CDR3 is TGTGCCAGCAGCGCACCCGGGACAGGAGTACCCTACGAGCAGTACTTC. Full variable domain (remainder filled in from reference TRBV5-4 and TRBJ2-7): ETGVTQSPTHLIKTRGQQVTLRCSSQSGHNTVSWYQQALGQGPQFIFQYYREEENGRGNFPPRFSGLQFPNYSSELNVNALELDDSALYLCASSAPGTGVPYEQYFGPGTRLTVT.

CDR3 DNA: TGTGCCAGCTCCCTCAACCGGGGTCAGCCCCAGCATTTT. Residues: CASSLNRGQPQHF. The J gene is TRBJ1-5, the V gene TRBV6-5; no clear D. The CDR3 totals 13 residues. Trimming stripped 8 bases from V and 6 bases from J, with 14 bases between. Germline CDR1 is MNHEY and CDR2 is SVGAGI.